Below are 31 T cell receptor beta chains sequenced from a single sample in a study of blood T cell repertoires in COVID-19. The repertoire was sequenced with immunoSEQ multiplex PCR; TCRdb's copy has only in-frame clones and lacks some. The sample has some 240,000 clones; roughly 87% are singletons. Source material: peripheral blood. The receptors were gathered from a man in his fifties or sixties who had recovered from COVID-19.

The chain recombines TRBV6-1 with TRBJ2-2; weak D call: TRBD2 (6 bases). CDR1 is MNHNS, CDR2 SASEGT, per germline. The CDR3 is made up of 17 amino acids. The V gene lost 2 bases and the J gene lost 3 bases, with 16 bases spanning the gap. CDR3 nucleotide sequence: TGTGCCAGCAGTGAAAGGGGTGTAGGAGGGTACACCGGGGAGCTGTTTTTT. It translates to CASSERGVGGYTGELFF.

The chain combines TRBV5-1 with TRBJ2-2, with D maybe TRBD1 (6 bases). The V gene's germline CDR1 is SGHRS and CDR2 YFSETQ. Trimming shortened V by 4 bases and J by 2 bases, and 15 bases separated the two germline ends. The CDR3 has 16 residues. CDR3 sequence (DNA): TGCGCCAGCAGCCTTCAACGGACAGATAACACCGGGGAGCTGTTTTTT. Protein sequence: CASSLQRTDNTGELFF.

The chain links TRBV14 to TRBJ1-2, with 7 bases matching TRBD1. V lost 4 bases and J lost 10; bases outside the gene matches: 6. CDR1 and CDR2 from the germline V gene are SGHDN and FVKESK. CDR3 size: 12 residues. CDR3 nucleotide sequence: TGTGCCAGCAGCCCCGGGACAGCCAACTACACCTTC. This codes for CASSPGTANYTF.

The rearrangement uses TRBV5-1 and TRBJ2-1; 7 bases line up with TRBD2. Looked up from germline, CDR1 is SGHRS and CDR2 is YFSETQ. The CDR3 length is 14 residues. J was trimmed by 5 bases and V by 0 bases; bases with no gene match: 2. The CDR3 reads CASSLGAGNNEQFF. Here the CDR3 DNA reads TGCGCCAGCAGCTTGGGAGCGGGGAACAATGAGCAGTTCTTC. The whole variable domain, remainder taken from reference TRBV5-1 and TRBJ2-1, is KAGVTQTPRYLIKTRGQQVTLSCSPISGHRSVSWYQQTPGQGLQFLFEYFSETQRNKGNFPGRFSGRQFSNSRSEMNVSTLELGDSALYLCASSLGAGNNEQFFGPGTRLTVL.

The V call is TRBV18, the J call TRBJ2-7, with 10 bases lining up with TRBD1. The germline gives CDR1 KGHSH, CDR2 LQKENI. CDR3 length equals 17 residues. Trimming at V came to 4 bases and at J to 5 bases, leaving 14 bases not matched to a gene. In nucleotides, the CDR3 is TGTGCCAGCTCACAAGGACAGGGGGTAGGGAAATGGGACGAGCAGTACGTC. It translates to CASSQGQGVGKWDEQYV.

This clone was detected a few times. In nucleotides, the CDR3 is TGTGCCAGCAGCTTGAGGGACAGAAGCACAGATACGCAGTATTTT. This encodes CASSLRDRSTDTQYF. The V call is TRBV5-8, the J call TRBJ2-3, with 7 bases matching TRBD1. The CDR3 is 15 residues long. Trimming removed 1 base from V and 0 bases from J; junction bases left unmatched: 2. Germline V gives CDR1 SGHTS, CDR2 YDEGEE.

The chain employs TRBV7-2 and TRBJ2-7; D is possibly TRBD1 (6 bases). The CDR3 runs 14 residues. V was trimmed by 5 bases and J by 2 bases, leaving 13 bases between them. CDR1 is SGHTA, CDR2 FQGNSA, per germline. CDR3 protein: CASSLMTGAYEQYV. CDR3 DNA sequence: TGTGCCAGCAGCCTTATGACAGGAGCCTACGAGCAGTACGTC.

This clone was picked up one time. The chain couples TRBV6-5 to TRBJ1-3; 7 nucleotides align to TRBD1. CDR3 length: 14 amino acids. V was pared by 8 bases and J by 7 bases, with 11 bases of the junction left unmatched. Germline CDR1 is MNHEY and CDR2 is SVGAGI. This chain's CDR3 is CASHYRGPYNTIYF. The CDR3 coding sequence is TGTGCCAGCCACTACAGGGGACCCTACAACACCATATATTTT.

With respect to this clone: At one end, the junction sequence differs from germline, possibly due to a read error. The rearrangement links TRBV3-1 (or the pseudogene TRBV3-2) to TRBJ2-3; 7 bases are a match to TRBD2. The CDR3 is 15 residues long. Germline V gives CDR1 LGHDT, CDR2 YNNKEL (reference sequence). CDR3 sequence: CASSQMGGGTDTQYF. CDR3 nucleotides: TGTGCTAGCAGCCAAATGGGGGGGGGCACAGATACGCAGTATTTT.

The chain joins TRBV15 to TRBJ2-2; 9 bases line up with TRBD1. The length of the CDR3 is 16 residues. V was clipped by 5 bases and J by 3 bases; unmatched bases: 7. The germline V gene encodes CDR1 LNHNV and CDR2 YYDKDF (reference sequence). The CDR3 nucleotides read TGTGCCACCAGCGAGTCCGGGACAGGGTACACCGGGGAGCTGTTTTTT. It encodes CATSESGTGYTGELFF. Complete variable domain (other parts from reference TRBV15 and TRBJ2-2): DAMVIQNPRYQVTQFGKPVTLSCSQTLNHNVMYWYQQKSSQAPKLLFHYYDKDFNNEADTPDNFQSRRPNTSFCFLDIRSPGLGDTAMYLCATSESGTGYTGELFFGEGSRLTVL.

The chain links TRBV21-1 to TRBJ1-6. TRBV21-1 is annotated as a pseudogene. CDR3 length: 15 amino acids. CDR3 in DNA: TGTGCCAGCTTTTCCGGGGGAGGGGTCGATTCACCCCTCCACTTT. It specifies CASFSGGGVDSPLHF.

The chain employs TRBV6-5 and TRBJ1-1; tentative D call: TRBD1 (6 bases). The germline V gene encodes CDR1 MNHEY and CDR2 SVGAGI. CDR3 length: 14 amino acids. V dropped 6 bases and J dropped 3 bases, with 14 bases sitting between them. CDR3 residues: CASRQGLRYTEAFF. Written as DNA, the CDR3 is TGTGCCAGCAGACAGGGATTGAGGTACACTGAAGCTTTCTTT.

The chain carries TRBV11-2 and TRBJ2-3; 9 positions agree with TRBD1. CDR1 and CDR2 from the germline V gene are SGHAT and FQNNGV. CDR3 length equals 17 residues. V lost 4 bases to trimming and J lost 2 bases; unmatched junction nucleotides: 10. This chain's CDR3 is CASSWTGTGQPTDTQYF. The CDR3 DNA sequence: TGTGCCAGCAGCTGGACCGGGACAGGGCAACCCACAGATACGCAGTATTTT.

The genes are TRBV4-1 and TRBJ1-5; a possible D gene is TRBD1 (6 bases). The ends were cut back, 1 base at V and 5 bases at J, with 21 bases in the middle. CDR1 and CDR2 (germline): MGHRA, YSYEKL. This CDR3 has 18 amino acids. The CDR3 loop is CASSQVIYGTPVDQPQHF. As DNA, the CDR3 is TGCGCCAGCAGCCAAGTCATTTACGGGACACCAGTGGATCAGCCCCAGCATTTT.

The sample holds a few counts of this clone. This chain connects TRBV5-6 to TRBJ2-5, with D tentatively TRBD2 (5 bases). The CDR3 sequence is 13 residues long. V shed 3 bases and J shed 5 bases, with 11 bases lying between them. Germline loops: CDR1 SGHDT, CDR2 YYEEEE. The CDR3 loop is CASSSGLGETQYF. DNA for the CDR3: TGTGCCAGCAGCTCCGGACTTGGGGAGACCCAGTACTTC.

Of note for this clone: The sample has other DNA sequences that encode this CDR3 too. The rearrangement links TRBV19 to TRBJ1-6; possibly TRBD1 for D (6 bases). CDR1 and CDR2 from the germline V gene are LNHDA and SQIVND (reference sequence). Trimming removed 3 bases from V and 7 bases from J, with 10 bases in between. The CDR3 consists of 14 residues. CDR3 DNA: TGTGCCAGTAGTATTACAGGGAGCAATTCACCCCTCCACTTT. Residues: CASSITGSNSPLHF. Full variable domain (rest looked up from reference TRBV19 and TRBJ1-6): DGGITQSPKYLFRKEGQNVTLSCEQNLNHDAMYWYRQDPGQGLRLIYYSQIVNDFQKGDIAEGYSVSREKKESFPLTVTSAQKNPTAFYLCASSITGSNSPLHFGNGTRLTVT.

This chain connects TRBV7-9 to TRBJ2-1; 7 bases agree with TRBD2. The V gene's germline CDR1 is SEHNR and CDR2 FQNEAQ (reference sequence). The CDR3 covers 15 residues. The trim removed 2 bases at V and 3 bases at J, leaving 4 bases unmatched. The CDR3 sequence is CASSLIQRGYNEQFF. The CDR3 region has the DNA TGTGCCAGCAGCTTAATCCAGCGGGGCTACAATGAGCAGTTCTTC.

This sequence joins TRBV12-5 and TRBJ2-1, with TRBD1 identical over 10 bases. Germline values: CDR1 LGHNT, CDR2 FRNRAP. The V and J ends lost 0 bases and 4 bases, in that order; junction bases with no gene match: 24. The CDR3 extends over 23 amino acids. CDR3 sequence: CASGLVIRGPVTGGFSTYNEQFF. The DNA for the CDR3 is TGTGCTAGTGGTTTGGTCATACGTGGGCCGGTGACAGGGGGCTTTTCTACTTACAATGAGCAGTTCTTC.

The rearrangement uses TRBV5-5 and TRBJ1-4; 8 bases fit TRBD1. Per germline, CDR1 SGHKS and CDR2 YYEKEE (reference sequence). CDR3 size: 14 residues. Trimming at V came to 0 bases and at J to 11 bases, leaving 6 bases not matched to a gene. The CDR3: CASSLEGGTGKLFF. The CDR3 DNA reads as TGTGCCAGCAGCTTGGAGGGAGGGACAGGTAAACTGTTTTTT. Filled out from reference TRBV5-5 and TRBJ1-4, the complete variable domain reads DAGVTQSPTHLIKTRGQQVTLRCSPISGHKSVSWYQQVLGQGPQFIFQYYEKEERGRGNFPDRFSARQFPNYSSELNVNALLLGDSALYLCASSLEGGTGKLFFGSGTQLSVL.

The chain combines TRBV25-1 with TRBJ2-5, with TRBD1 identical over 7 bases. The CDR3 is 15 amino acids. With V trimmed by 4 bases and J by 2 bases, 7 bases remained unmatched. Per germline, CDR1 MGHDK and CDR2 SYGVNS. The CDR3: CASSALPGQQETQYF. The CDR3 DNA sequence: TGTGCCAGCAGTGCTTTACCGGGACAGCAAGAGACCCAGTACTTC. Using reference TRBV25-1 and TRBJ2-5 for the parts outside the CDR3, the full variable domain is EADIYQTPRYLVIGTGKKITLECSQTMGHDKMYWYQQDPGMELHLIHYSYGVNSTEKGDLSSESTVSRIRTEHFPLTLESARPSHTSQYLCASSALPGQQETQYFGPGTRLLVL.

The rearrangement joins TRBV7-9 to TRBJ2-3; D gene ambiguous. Trimming removed 8 bases from V and 0 bases from J, with 12 bases in between. CDR1 is SEHNR, CDR2 FQNEAQ, per germline (reference sequence). The length of the CDR3 is 14 residues. CDR3 coding DNA: TGTGCCAGCCTCTTGATAGAAAGCACAGATACGCAGTATTTT. Translation gives CASLLIESTDTQYF. Supplemented by reference TRBV7-9 and TRBJ2-3, the full variable domain reads DTGVSQNPRHKITKRGQNVTFRCDPISEHNRLYWYRQTLGQGPEFLTYFQNEAQLEKSRLLSDRFSAERPKGSFSTLEIQRTEQGDSAMYLCASLLIESTDTQYFGPGTRLTVL.

V gene TRBV7-9 combines with J gene TRBJ1-2, with D possibly TRBD1 on 5 matching bases. The germline V gene has CDR1 SEHNR and CDR2 FQNEAQ (reference sequence). V lost 2 bases and J lost 0, with 16 bases in between. The CDR3 extends over 17 amino acids. The CDR3 is CASSLSRIGASNYGYTF. The CDR3 DNA sequence: TGTGCCAGCAGCTTATCCAGGATAGGGGCGTCTAACTATGGCTACACCTTC.

This chain links TRBV14 with TRBJ2-3, with 8 bases lining up with TRBD1. The CDR3 totals 15 residues. Germline trimming cut 4 bases from V and 3 bases from J; bases unmatched to any gene: 6. CDR1 SGHDN and CDR2 FVKESK come from the germline V gene. As DNA, the CDR3 is TGTGCCAGCAGCCTTCAGGGGGCGCGGACAGATACGCAGTATTTT. It encodes CASSLQGARTDTQYF.

The V call is TRBV30, the J call TRBJ1-5; D call uncertain. CDR1 and CDR2 (germline): GTSNPN, SVGIG (reference sequence). The V and J ends lost 2 bases and 0 bases respectively, with 11 bases between them. The CDR3 loop spans 15 amino acids. CDR3 amino acids: CAWSSGDYSNQPQHF. The CDR3, as DNA: TGTGCCTGGAGTTCGGGAGATTATAGCAATCAGCCCCAGCATTTT.

This clone was detected only once. This sequence joins TRBV21-1 and TRBJ2-4; the table gives TRBD2 as D, unverified against the DNA. TRBV21-1 is labeled a pseudogene. CDR3 length: 15 residues. The CDR3 coding sequence is TGTGCCAGCAGCCCTGAAGCGGGGACGAGAAACATTCAGTACTTC. This encodes CASSPEAGTRNIQYF.

The J gene is TRBJ1-2, the V gene TRBV2; D is unclear. This CDR3 region has 14 residues. V lost 8 bases and J lost 6, with 19 bases in between. Germline-derived CDR1 and CDR2 are SNHLY and FYNNEI. In nucleotides, the CDR3 is TGTGCCAGCTCCCTGGGCGGAGGTATGGATGGCTACACCTTC. It yields the protein CASSLGGGMDGYTF. Full variable domain (remainder filled in from reference TRBV2 and TRBJ1-2): EPEVTQTPSHQVTQMGQEVILRCVPISNHLYFYWYRQILGQKVEFLVSFYNNEISEKSEIFDDQFSVERPDGSNFTLKIRSTKLEDSAMYFCASSLGGGMDGYTFGSGTRLTVV.

The V and J genes are TRBV28 and TRBJ2-2; D is possibly TRBD1 (6 bases). V was trimmed by 4 bases and J by 5 bases, leaving 11 bases between them. Germline CDR1 and CDR2: MDHEN and SYDVKM. This CDR3 is 14 amino acids long. The CDR3 DNA is TGTGCCAGCAGTTATGGGGGCAGGACCGGGGAGCTGTTTTTT. Encoded protein: CASSYGGRTGELFF.

This clone was detected only once. The chain carries TRBV2 and TRBJ2-2; D uncertain. The CDR3 consists of 11 residues. Germline values: CDR1 SNHLY, CDR2 FYNNEI. V was shortened by 5 bases and J by 7 bases, with 5 bases between the two germline ends. CDR3 protein: CASSLVGELFF. The CDR3, as DNA: TGTGCCAGCAGTCTTGTCGGGGAGCTGTTTTTT.

The chain carries TRBV10-3 and TRBJ1-4, with D hard to call. V lost 6 bases, J lost 5 bases, and 10 bases lay in between. The CDR3 length is 13 residues. Germline lookup yields CDR1 ENHRY and CDR2 SYGVKD. The CDR3 DNA is TGTGCCATCAGCGCGGGCCAGAATGAAAAACTGTTTTTT. It yields the protein CAISAGQNEKLFF.

V and J are TRBV30 and TRBJ1-2, with TRBD1 matching 8 bases. This CDR3 comprises 15 residues. J was trimmed by 2 bases and V by 1 base; bases with no gene match: 6. CDR1 is GTSNPN and CDR2 is SVGIG in the germline V gene (reference sequence). CDR3 nucleotide sequence: TGTGCCTGGAGTGCCGCGGGACAGGCGAACTATGGCTACACCTTC. Amino acids: CAWSAAGQANYGYTF.

This sequence joins TRBV5-1 and TRBJ2-3; 7 bases agree with TRBD2. The germline V gene has CDR1 SGHRS and CDR2 YFSETQ. The V gene end was trimmed by 1 base and the J gene end by 6 bases; junction bases not matched to a gene: 2. The CDR3 loop spans 13 amino acids. As DNA, the CDR3 is TGCGCCAGCAGCTTGCTCGGGGGGGATACGCAGTATTTT. Amino acid sequence: CASSLLGGDTQYF.